This T cell receptor (beta chain) was identified in a study of blood T cells in healthy people across ages. Whole-study findings and limits: TCR beta diversity correlated strongly with naive T cell percentage.

Sample-barcoded 5' priming and a J-beta primer mix drove a second PCR of about 6 to 12 cycles. TCRdb called the 5' RACE reads again in MiXCR, with one record for every CDR3 protein. Seen here are hundreds of thousands of distinct CDR3 sequences, approximately 25% observed once, and the top ten hold more than 8.5%. With respect to this clonotype: The antigen is not known.

V lost 5 bases, J lost 5 bases, and 6 bases stayed unmatched. There are 16 residues in the CDR3. Germline CDR1 LNHDA, CDR2 SQIVND (reference sequence). The sample was also linked to a second study, of T cells of mothers and their children. That source adds: The study sampled a few healthy Caucasian mothers and their six children. When mothers and children were related, their normalized repertoire overlap, which was always slightly higher, did not differ significantly from that of unrelated pairs. It was observed that no persistent microchimeric T cell clones could be detected.

This TCR derives from a boy between 10 and 17 years old in good health. Source material: blood. V usage is TRBV19 and J usage is TRBJ2-5; 15 bases fit TRBD2. This CDR3 reads CASSVGLAGGLETQYF. The CDR3 DNA sequence: TGTGCCAGTAGTGTGGGACTAGCGGGAGGTTTGGAGACCCAGTACTTC.